Here is one T cell receptor (beta chain) with its context. Its cognate antigen has yet to be identified. No clone much larger than this one lies a single base away; base qualities are absent. Library preparation was by 5' RACE. Sequenced on an Illumina HiSeq 2000. A universal primer binding site was introduced by template switching, and a unique molecular identifier was present in the final cDNA, enabling accurate counting of TCR cDNA molecules. First-strand cDNA for TCR alpha and beta chains was synthesized from specific primers in the conserved constant-segment region. To control for contamination, each cDNA library was double barcoded with a SMART-Mk sample barcode plus Illumina barcodes. TruSeq adapter sequences and Illumina sample barcodes were added in two successive PCR steps. The TCR alpha and beta cDNA libraries were sequenced on the Illumina HiSeq platform using custom primers. The paper's processing steps were these. Unique molecular identifiers were extracted from raw reads with MiGEC, and CDR3 positions were determined with MiXCR. Recombination models were inferred per individual with the repgenHMM and IGoR tools using an EM algorithm. The analysis of shared clonotypes was done with the tcR package in R, with sharing normalized by the product of cloneset sizes. To study raw recombination without the effects of thymic and clonal selection, out-of-frame nonproductive sequences were analyzed. TCRdb reanalyzed the raw reads on its own, using fastp at Q25 for trimming and MiXCR for clone calling, and kept in-frame beta chains. One record per CDR3 amino acid sequence lists the most common genes and DNA. The V and J calls and clone size come from TCRdb's table, not from the authors' own analysis. Recorded for this sample are 450,000 to 650,000 distinct CDR3 sequences; more than 9% of them occurred a single time. Around 3.2% of the sample comes from the top ten.

Including cysteine and phenylalanine, the CDR3 has 12 amino acids. The only DNA kept is the CDR3, 36 bases in frame from the first base. The germline V gene yields MNHNS for CDR1 and SASEGT for CDR2. Trimming at the junction amounts to 7 bases on V and 3 bases on J, and the germline ends lie 7 bases apart. The data were taken from a study of identical twins (dated by TCRdb to about 2016). Background on the whole study: To test whether fetal clonotypes persist, this study deep-sequenced TCR alpha and beta repertoires from monozygotic twins, from unrelated adults of various ages, and from cord blood. To rule out contamination, replicate twin experiments were performed at different times with different library preparation protocols. Overall results and qualifications from the work: In monozygotic twins, out-of-frame TCR alpha sharing was systematically underestimated by recombination models, although the models agreed with sharing between unrelated individuals. A weaker excess of twin sharing was found in beta out-of-frame sequences because the signal-to-noise ratio was lowered by fewer shared sequences. Zero-insertion analyses could be partly confounded by invariant T cells such as MAIT and iNKT, although diverse VJ usage argued against such confounding for most clonotypes. Fewer insertions were carried by abundant cord blood beta clonotypes; a weaker similar trend was observed in young adult naive repertoires, while no such trend was observed in memory repertoires. Out-of-frame TCR alpha sequences shared between twins showed an excess of low generation-probability sequences compared with coincidental sharing between unrelated individuals. Because the same donors could not be followed over many years, the conclusions relied on cross-sectional statistical analysis.

Every donor was a healthy Caucasian. The twin cohort consisted of three pairs of female monozygotic twins, all aged roughly 18 to 29 years. RNA for TCR libraries was isolated from peripheral blood mononuclear cells. The same data also went into a second study, on yellow fever vaccine responses in identical twins. Looking at the second paper: The T cell response to vaccination in identical twins was reported by the authors to appear partly convergent and partly personalized. In the study, vaccine-responding T cell clones were precisely tracked in identical twins.

The receptor's source is a woman in her late teens or twenties in good health. Sequencing was done on a sample of PBMCs. Rearrangement joined TRBV6-1 to TRBJ2-1; the D segment cannot be called with confidence. The CDR3 in this case is CASTQRYNEQFF. The DNA reads TGTGCCAGCACCCAGCGCTACAATGAGCAGTTCTTC.